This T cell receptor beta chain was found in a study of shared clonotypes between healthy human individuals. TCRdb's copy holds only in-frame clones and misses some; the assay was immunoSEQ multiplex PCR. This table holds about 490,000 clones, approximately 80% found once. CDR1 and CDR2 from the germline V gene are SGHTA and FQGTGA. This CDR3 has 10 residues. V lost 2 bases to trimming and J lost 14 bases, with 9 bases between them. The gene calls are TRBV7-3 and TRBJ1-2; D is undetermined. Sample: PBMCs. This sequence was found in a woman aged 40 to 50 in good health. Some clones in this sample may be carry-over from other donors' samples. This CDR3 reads CASSLRCRTF. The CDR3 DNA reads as TGTGCCAGCAGCTTACGGTGTAGGACCTTC.